Presented here are 32 T cell receptor beta chains from one specimen sequenced in a study of T-cell reconstitution after alpha-beta-depleted transplantation in children. This sample's TCRbeta library carried unique molecular identifier barcodes. MiXCR was run by TCRdb on the PCR reads, yielding one entry per CDR3 protein. Among approximately 190,000 distinct CDR3 sequences, approximately 8% were seen once, and the ten largest hold about a third. The sequencing used PBMCs, mostly from graft donor cells, collected 360 days after TCRalphabeta/CD19-depleted stem cell transplant. The source of these receptors is a male patient aged 2-15 years who had a stem cell transplant for acute myeloid leukemia, so the T cells may come from the graft donor.

This clonotype was detected a few times. The rearrangement joins TRBV7-8 to TRBJ1-4; D uncertain. Trimming stripped 3 bases from V and 5 bases from J, with 10 bases between. The CDR3 has 14 amino acids. CDR1 is SGHVS and CDR2 is FQNEAQ in the germline V gene. This CDR3 is CASSLTRENEKLFF. CDR3 nucleotide sequence: TGTGCCAGCAGCTTGACAAGGGAAAATGAAAAACTGTTTTTT. Full variable domain (remainder filled in from reference TRBV7-8 and TRBJ1-4): GAGVSQSPRYKVAKRGQDVALRCDPISGHVSLFWYQQALGQGPEFLTYFQNEAQLDKSGLPSDRFFAERPEGSVSTLKIQRTQQEDSAVYLCASSLTRENEKLFFGSGTQLSVL.

This clonotype was observed at least ten times. V usage is TRBV5-6 and J usage is TRBJ2-1; 8 positions match TRBD2. V lost 4 bases to trimming and J lost 6 bases; unmatched junction nucleotides: 9. Per germline, CDR1 SGHDT and CDR2 YYEEEE. CDR3 size: 15 residues. CDR3 residues: CASSRLRGGINEQFF. For the CDR3, the DNA is TGTGCCAGCAGCCGCCTTCGGGGGGGCATCAATGAGCAGTTCTTC.

This clonotype was found many times. The rearrangement links TRBV3-1 to TRBJ2-5; D not certain. The CDR3 spans 14 residues. Per germline, CDR1 LGHDT and CDR2 YNNKEL (reference sequence). V lost 1 base and J 1 base, leaving 7 bases between the germline ends. CDR3 DNA sequence: TGTGCCAGCAGCCAAGTGCTGTCCCAAGAGACCCAGTACTTC. Translating gives CASSQVLSQETQYF.

The V and J genes are TRBV10-3 and TRBJ2-1; 10 bases map to TRBD2. V was pared by 1 base and J by 8 bases, with 20 bases of the junction left unmatched. The CDR3 length is 20 residues. Germline CDR1 reads ENHRY; CDR2 reads SYGVKD. In DNA form, the CDR3 reads TGTGCCATCAGTGAGTGGTATTTTTGGCTAGCGGGGGCCTCGGGGGATGAGCAGTTCTTC. Residues: CAISEWYFWLAGASGDEQFF.

The chain links TRBV12-3 or TRBV12-4 to TRBJ2-5; possible D gene TRBD1, 5 bases. The CDR3 runs to 13 residues. With 2 bases removed from V and 4 bases from J, the gap between germline ends came to 8 bases. Written as DNA, the CDR3 is TGTGCCAGCAGTTTAAGGGGTCCAGAGACCCAGTACTTC. This codes for CASSLRGPETQYF.

Many counts were recorded for this clonotype. The rearrangement uses TRBV7-9 and TRBJ2-3; D remains unclear. The CDR3 has 11 residues. V was clipped by 6 bases and J by 7 bases, with 8 bases between them. Germline V lookup: CDR1 SEHNR, CDR2 FQNEAQ (reference sequence). The CDR3 loop is CASRPRNTQYF. CDR3 nucleotide sequence: TGTGCCAGCAGGCCACGAAATACGCAGTATTTT.

This clonotype came up many times. The chain is built from TRBV4-1 and TRBJ2-7; no reliable D call. Germline lookup yields CDR1 MGHRA and CDR2 YSYEKL. The CDR3 has 12 amino acids. V lost 2 bases and J 1 base, leaving 3 bases between the germline ends. The CDR3 bases are TGCGCCAGCAGCCAACCTTCCTACGAGCAGTACTTC. Protein: CASSQPSYEQYF.

The chain carries TRBV12-3 or TRBV12-4 and TRBJ2-2; D ambiguous. The V gene lost 3 bases and the J gene lost 0 bases, with 8 bases spanning the gap. The CDR3 has 15 amino acids. The CDR3 is CASSFLTPNTGELFF. Here the CDR3 DNA reads TGTGCCAGCAGTTTTTTGACACCGAACACCGGGGAGCTGTTTTTT.

This clonotype came up a few times. This sequence joins TRBV4-2 and TRBJ2-3; 10 bases map to TRBD2. Germline loops: CDR1 LGHNA, CDR2 YNFKEQ. The V gene end was trimmed by 6 bases and the J gene end by 0 bases; junction bases not matched to a gene: 6. The CDR3 covers 16 residues. CDR3 DNA sequence: TGTGCCAGCAGGCGAACTAGCGGGGATAGCACAGATACGCAGTATTTT. Translated, it gives CASRRTSGDSTDTQYF.

This clonotype was detected a few times. The chain joins TRBV5-1 to TRBJ2-3; TRBD1 might be the D (6 bases). Trimming took 0 bases from V and 5 from J, leaving 10 bases between them. The CDR3 extends over 14 amino acids. Germline lookup yields CDR1 SGHRS and CDR2 YFSETQ. In DNA, the CDR3 is TGCGCCAGCAGCTTGGACAGGGTGGGAGATACGCAGTATTTT. As protein: CASSLDRVGDTQYF.

The gene calls are TRBV2 and TRBJ2-7; no firm D call. Germline V gene lookup returns CDR1 SNHLY and CDR2 FYNNEI. This CDR3 comprises 13 residues. V was shortened by 6 bases and J by 3 bases, with 12 bases between the two germline ends. The CDR3 here is CASRENSYYEQYV. CDR3 DNA sequence: TGTGCCAGCAGAGAAAACAGCTACTACGAGCAGTACGTC.

This clonotype occurred many times. The genes are TRBV20-1 and TRBJ2-2, with D unclear. Germline lookup yields CDR1 DFQATT and CDR2 SNEGSKA (reference sequence). V lost 0 bases and J 1 base, leaving 6 bases between the germline ends. This CDR3 has 14 residues. CDR3 DNA: TGCAGTGCTAGAGAGGCCAGGAACACCGGGGAGCTGTTTTTT. This gives the protein CSAREARNTGELFF.

This clonotype was seen just once. This rearrangement joins TRBV12-3 or TRBV12-4 to TRBJ2-5, with a possible D match to TRBD2 (7 bases). The CDR3 contains 14 residues. V lost 5 bases and J lost 7, with 17 bases in between. CDR3 protein: CASSLGGPLGTQYF. CDR3 DNA sequence: TGTGCCAGCAGTCTCGGGGGGCCCCTGGGGACCCAGTACTTC.

This clonotype was detected ten times or more. The CDR3 reads CASSPTRTIEKLFF. The CDR3 bases are TGTGCCAGCAGCCCGACTAGGACGATTGAAAAACTGTTTTTT. The rearrangement joins TRBV7-9 to TRBJ1-4; D not resolved. Trimming removed 5 bases at V and 7 bases at J, with 14 bases between. Per the germline V gene, CDR1 is SEHNR and CDR2 is FQNEAQ (reference sequence). CDR3 length: 14 amino acids.

As to this clonotype: The junction shows a germline mismatch at one end, possibly a read error. The chain recombines TRBV20-1 with TRBJ2-1, with TRBD2 matching 8 bases. Germline V CDR1 and CDR2: DFQATT, SNEGSKA (reference sequence). The CDR3 is made up of 17 amino acids. CDR3 amino acids: CCARTSPEVGSYNEQFF. CDR3 nucleotide sequence: TGCTGTGCTAGGACTAGCCCCGAGGTCGGTTCCTACAATGAGCAGTTCTTC.

This clonotype occurred many times. The chain couples TRBV5-1 to TRBJ2-1; D is perhaps TRBD1 (6 bases). The germline gives CDR1 SGHRS, CDR2 YFSETQ. This CDR3 region has 16 residues. V dropped 0 bases and J dropped 4 bases, with 14 bases sitting between them. DNA of the CDR3: TGCGCCAGCAGCTTGGGGGGGCACCCATATTACAATGAGCAGTTCTTC. Translated, it gives CASSLGGHPYYNEQFF.

This chain connects TRBV18 to TRBJ2-3; 7 bases line up with TRBD1. This CDR3 contains 14 residues. V was clipped by 6 bases and J by 2 bases; unmatched bases: 5. CDR1 KGHSH and CDR2 LQKENI come from the germline V gene. The CDR3 loop is CASSQGQFTDTQYF. In DNA form, the CDR3 reads TGTGCCAGCTCCCAGGGACAGTTCACAGATACGCAGTATTTT. The variable domain in full, completed from reference TRBV18 and TRBJ2-3, reads NAGVMQNPRHLVRRRGQEARLRCSPMKGHSHVYWYRQLPEEGLKFMVYLQKENIIDESGMPKERFSAEFPKEGPSILRIQQVVRGDSAAYFCASSQGQFTDTQYFGPGTRLTVL.

The rearrangement uses TRBV20-1 and TRBJ2-3; 8 nucleotides agree with TRBD2. The ends lost 6 bases at V and 1 base at J; junction bases unmatched: 18. The CDR3 spans 18 residues. The V gene's germline CDR1 is DFQATT and CDR2 SNEGSKA (reference sequence). CDR3 DNA sequence: TGCAGTGCAAAAAGAGGGGTGACGGGAGGGCCCGGCACAGATACGCAGTATTTT. Its protein is CSAKRGVTGGPGTDTQYF.

This clonotype was observed many times. This chain links TRBV20-1 with TRBJ2-3; tentative D call: TRBD2 (6 bases). The V end was cut by 3 bases, the J end by 2 bases, with 15 bases between. The CDR3 totals 15 residues. From germline, CDR1 is DFQATT and CDR2 SNEGSKA (reference sequence). The CDR3 here is CSASPRLGFTDTQYF. The CDR3 DNA is TGCAGTGCTAGTCCGAGACTAGGTTTCACAGATACGCAGTATTTT.

The CDR3 DNA sequence: TGCGCCAGCAGCCATGACCTGGAGGCGGACGAGCAGTACTTC. It is translated as CASSHDLEADEQYF. V and J are TRBV4-3 and TRBJ2-7; tentatively, D is TRBD2 (5 bases). Trimming removed 3 bases at V and 5 bases at J, with 14 bases between. This CDR3 has 14 residues. The germline gives CDR1 LGHNA, CDR2 YSLEER.

This clonotype has a count of ten or more. The chain is built from TRBV12-3 or TRBV12-4 and TRBJ1-4; D gene uncertain. V was cut by 1 base and J by 5 bases, with 8 bases left in between. CDR3 length equals 14 residues. CDR3 DNA: TGTGCCAGCAGTTTAGAAACCTCAAATGAAAAACTGTTTTTT. Amino acid sequence: CASSLETSNEKLFF.

The gene calls are TRBV12-5 and TRBJ2-1; no clear D gene. The V end lost 1 base, the J end lost 0 bases, and 7 bases lay between the germline ends. The CDR3 covers 15 residues. From germline, CDR1 is LGHNT and CDR2 FRNRAP. The CDR3 is CASGLGQSSYNEQFF. Written as DNA, the CDR3 is TGTGCTAGTGGTTTGGGGCAGTCCTCCTACAATGAGCAGTTCTTC.

Many counts were recorded for this clonotype. The rearrangement joins TRBV29-1 to TRBJ2-1; perhaps TRBD2 as D (6 bases). V was pared by 5 bases and J by 9 bases, with 23 bases between. CDR1 and CDR2 from the germline V gene are SQVTM and ANQGSEA. The CDR3 consists of 15 residues. The CDR3 coding sequence is TGCAGCGTTACCTCAGGGACTCCTGGGAACACTGAGCAGTTCTTC. This translates into CSVTSGTPGNTEQFF.

This clonotype showed up just a few times. The chain combines TRBV5-1 with TRBJ2-3, with no clear D. The CDR3 is 14 residues long. CDR1 is SGHRS and CDR2 is YFSETQ in the germline V gene. Trimming cost V 0 bases and J 2 bases, with 7 bases left between them. The CDR3 here is CASSLDKFTDTQYF. CDR3 nucleotide sequence: TGCGCCAGCAGCTTGGACAAGTTCACAGATACGCAGTATTTT.

To note about this clonotype: Being one base from a much bigger clone, this may be a read error. The chain is built from TRBV20-1 and TRBJ2-6; D might be TRBD1 (6 bases). This CDR3 is built from 17 residues. CDR1 is DFQATT, CDR2 SNEGSKA, per germline (reference sequence). For the CDR3, the DNA is TGCTGTGCTAGAGATATCACAGGGAAAAAGGGGGCCAACGTCCTGACTTTC. This encodes CCARDITGKKGANVLTF.

At least ten counts were recorded for this clonotype. V and J are TRBV10-2 and TRBJ2-7, with D possibly being TRBD1 (6 bases). The CDR3 covers 14 residues. The germline V and J ends were trimmed by 10 bases and 2 bases, with 18 bases remaining between them. CDR1 WSHSY and CDR2 SAAADI come from the germline V gene. CDR3 sequence (DNA): TGCGCCACCCTCGGACAGTCGACGCCCTACGAGCAGTACGTC. It yields the protein CATLGQSTPYEQYV.

This clonotype came up a few times. The genes are TRBV28 and TRBJ2-7; 9 bases map to TRBD1. The germline CDR1 and CDR2 sequences are MDHEN and SYDVKM. The CDR3 contains 15 residues. Trimming removed 1 base from V and 6 bases from J; junction bases left unmatched: 7. The CDR3 reads CASSLFGTGRGEQYF. The CDR3 region has the DNA TGTGCCAGCAGTTTATTCGGGACAGGGCGGGGCGAGCAGTACTTC. Full variable domain (rest looked up from reference TRBV28 and TRBJ2-7): DVKVTQSSRYLVKRTGEKVFLECVQDMDHENMFWYRQDPGLGLRLIYFSYDVKMKEKGDIPEGYSVSREKKERFSLILESASTNQTSMYLCASSLFGTGRGEQYFGPGTRLTVT.

At least ten counts were recorded for this clonotype. The chain recombines TRBV9 with TRBJ2-1; D is tentatively TRBD1 or TRBD2 (5 bases each). The CDR3 consists of 15 residues. Germline lookup yields CDR1 SGDLS and CDR2 YYNGEE. The ends were cut back, 0 bases at V and 3 bases at J, with 10 bases in the middle. The CDR3 protein is CASSVAGGFYNEQFF. The CDR3 nucleotides read TGTGCCAGCAGCGTAGCTGGGGGATTCTACAATGAGCAGTTCTTC.

V usage is TRBV7-9 and J usage is TRBJ2-5, with D unclear. CDR3 size: 16 residues. Between the trimmed V and J ends, which lost 5 bases and 2 bases, there was a span of 18 bases. Germline loops: CDR1 SEHNR, CDR2 FQNEAQ (reference sequence). CDR3 coding DNA: TGTGCCAGCAGCCACCCTGCAGGAAGGAGTCAAGAGACCCAGTACTTC. It translates to CASSHPAGRSQETQYF.

The V and J genes are TRBV20-1 and TRBJ2-7; TRBD2 matches at 7 bases. The CDR3 loop spans 13 amino acids. J lost 3 bases, V lost 3 bases, and 5 bases had no gene match. Germline CDR1 is DFQATT and CDR2 is SNEGSKA (reference sequence). The CDR3: CSARVGLVYEQYF. The CDR3 coding sequence is TGCAGTGCTAGGGTCGGACTAGTCTACGAGCAGTACTTC.

The CDR3 sequence is CASGLGQGNEKLFF. As DNA, the CDR3 is TGTGCTAGTGGTTTAGGGCAGGGGAATGAAAAACTGTTTTTT. The chain couples TRBV12-5 to TRBJ1-4; possibly TRBD1 for D (6 bases). Per germline, CDR1 LGHNT and CDR2 FRNRAP. The CDR3 is made up of 14 amino acids. Trimming left V 3 bases short and J 5 bases short, with 10 bases between. The full variable domain, rest sourced from reference TRBV12-5 and TRBJ1-4, is DARVTQTPRHKVTEMGQEVTMRCQPILGHNTVFWYRQTMMQGLELLAYFRNRAPLDDSGMPKDRFSAEMPDATLATLKIQPSEPRDSAVYFCASGLGQGNEKLFFGSGTQLSVL.

A word on this clonotype: A much larger clone lies one base from this, so it may be a read error. Likely a read error: the CDR3 ends without its conserved phenylalanine or tryptophan. This rearrangement joins TRBV6-5 to TRBJ2-3, with D perhaps assigned TRBD1 or TRBD2 (6 bases each). CDR3 length: 17 residues. Trimming pared 4 bases from V and 2 bases from J, leaving 19 bases between. Germline V gives CDR1 MNHEY, CDR2 SVGAGI. CDR3 sequence: CASSSLPGAPSTDTQYS. CDR3 DNA sequence: TGTGCCAGCAGTTCCCTCCCGGGGGCCCCGTCCACAGATACGCAGTATTCT.